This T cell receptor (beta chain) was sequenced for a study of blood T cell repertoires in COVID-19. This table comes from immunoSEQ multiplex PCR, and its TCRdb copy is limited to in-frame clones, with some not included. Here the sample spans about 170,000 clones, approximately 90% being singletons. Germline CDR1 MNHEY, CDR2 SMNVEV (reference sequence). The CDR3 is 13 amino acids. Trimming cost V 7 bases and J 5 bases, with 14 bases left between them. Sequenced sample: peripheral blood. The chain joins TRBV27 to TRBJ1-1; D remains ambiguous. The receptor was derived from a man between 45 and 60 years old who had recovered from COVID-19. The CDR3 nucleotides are TGTGCCAGCATCCGCCCAGGCGGGACTGAAGCTTTCTTT. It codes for CASIRPGGTEAFF.